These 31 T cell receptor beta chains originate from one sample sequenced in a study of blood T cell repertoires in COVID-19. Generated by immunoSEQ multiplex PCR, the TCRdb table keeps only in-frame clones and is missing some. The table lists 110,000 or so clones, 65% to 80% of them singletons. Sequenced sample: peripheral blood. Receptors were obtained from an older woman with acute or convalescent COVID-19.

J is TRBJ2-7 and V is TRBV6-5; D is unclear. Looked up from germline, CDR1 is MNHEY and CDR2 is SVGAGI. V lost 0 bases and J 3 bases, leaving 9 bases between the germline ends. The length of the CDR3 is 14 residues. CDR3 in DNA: TGTGCCAGCAGTTACTCTTCACAGAACTACGAGCAGTACTTC. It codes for CASSYSSQNYEQYF.

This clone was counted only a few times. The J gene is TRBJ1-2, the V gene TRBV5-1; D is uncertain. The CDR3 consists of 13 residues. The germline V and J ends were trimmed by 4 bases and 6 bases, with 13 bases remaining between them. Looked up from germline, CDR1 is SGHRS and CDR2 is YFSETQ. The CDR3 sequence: CASSLHDLNGYTF. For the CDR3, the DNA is TGCGCCAGCAGCCTTCATGACTTGAATGGCTACACCTTC.

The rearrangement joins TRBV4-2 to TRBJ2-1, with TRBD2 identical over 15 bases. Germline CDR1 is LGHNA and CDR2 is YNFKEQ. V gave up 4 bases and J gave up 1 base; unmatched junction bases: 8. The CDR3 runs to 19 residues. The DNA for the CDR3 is TGTGCCAGCAGCCCAGGACTAGCGGGGGGGAGGACATCCTACAATGAGCAGTTCTTC. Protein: CASSPGLAGGRTSYNEQFF.

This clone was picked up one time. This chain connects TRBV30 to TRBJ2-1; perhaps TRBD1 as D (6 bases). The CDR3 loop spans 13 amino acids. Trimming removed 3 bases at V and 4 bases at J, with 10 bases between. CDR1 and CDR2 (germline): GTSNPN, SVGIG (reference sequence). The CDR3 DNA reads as TGTGCCTGGAGCCCGGGACATTACAATGAGCAGTTCTTC. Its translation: CAWSPGHYNEQFF.

The CDR3, as DNA: TGTGCCAGCAGCTTAGCGCTGGGGCAGACTAATGAAAAACTGTTTTTT. Translation: CASSLALGQTNEKLFF. The chain is built from TRBV7-8 and TRBJ1-4, with D possibly being TRBD1 (5 bases). V shed 0 bases and J shed 2 bases, with 10 bases lying between them. This CDR3 is built from 16 residues. Germline assignment: CDR1 SGHVS and CDR2 FQNEAQ.

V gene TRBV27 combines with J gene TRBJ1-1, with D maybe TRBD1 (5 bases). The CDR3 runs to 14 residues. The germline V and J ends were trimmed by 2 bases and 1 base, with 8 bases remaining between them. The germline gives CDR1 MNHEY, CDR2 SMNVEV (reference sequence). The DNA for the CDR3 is TGTGCCAGCAGTTTACAGGGAGGGAACACTGAAGCTTTCTTT. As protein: CASSLQGGNTEAFF.

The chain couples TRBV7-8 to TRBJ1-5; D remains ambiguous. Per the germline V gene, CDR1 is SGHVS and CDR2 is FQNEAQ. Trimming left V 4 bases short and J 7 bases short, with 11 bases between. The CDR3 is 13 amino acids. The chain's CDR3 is CASSSGADQPQHF. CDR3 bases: TGTGCCAGCAGCTCAGGAGCGGACCAGCCCCAGCATTTT.

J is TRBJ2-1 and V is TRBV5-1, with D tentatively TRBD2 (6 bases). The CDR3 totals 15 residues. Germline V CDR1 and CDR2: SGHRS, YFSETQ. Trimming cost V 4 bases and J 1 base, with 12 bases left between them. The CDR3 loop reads CASSPTGTSYNEQFF. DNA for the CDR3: TGCGCCAGCAGCCCTACCGGGACTTCCTACAATGAGCAGTTCTTC.

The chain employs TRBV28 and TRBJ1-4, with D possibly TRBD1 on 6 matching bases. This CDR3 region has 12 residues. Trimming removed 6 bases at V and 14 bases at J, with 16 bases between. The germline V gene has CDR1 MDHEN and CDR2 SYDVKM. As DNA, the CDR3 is TGTGCCAGCAGGACCAACAGGGAAAGGCTGTTTTTT. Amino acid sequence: CASRTNRERLFF.

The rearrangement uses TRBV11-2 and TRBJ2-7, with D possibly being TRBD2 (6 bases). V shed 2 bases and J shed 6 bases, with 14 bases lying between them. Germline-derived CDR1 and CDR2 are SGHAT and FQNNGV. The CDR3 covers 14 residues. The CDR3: CASSLNLGGAEQYF. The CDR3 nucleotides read TGTGCCAGCAGCTTAAATCTAGGCGGGGCCGAGCAGTACTTC.

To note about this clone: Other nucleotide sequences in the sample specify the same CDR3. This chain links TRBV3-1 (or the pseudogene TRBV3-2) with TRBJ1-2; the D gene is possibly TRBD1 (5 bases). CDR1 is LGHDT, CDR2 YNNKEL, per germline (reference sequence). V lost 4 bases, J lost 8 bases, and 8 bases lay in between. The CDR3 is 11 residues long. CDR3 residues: CASSRQGGYTF. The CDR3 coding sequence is TGTGCCAGCAGCCGGCAGGGAGGCTACACCTTC.

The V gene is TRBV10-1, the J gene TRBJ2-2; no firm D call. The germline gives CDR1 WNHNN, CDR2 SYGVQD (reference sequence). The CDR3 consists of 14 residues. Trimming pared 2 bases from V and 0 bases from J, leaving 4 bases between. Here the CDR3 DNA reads TGCGCCAGCAGTGAGAGCCCGAACACCGGGGAGCTGTTTTTT. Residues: CASSESPNTGELFF.

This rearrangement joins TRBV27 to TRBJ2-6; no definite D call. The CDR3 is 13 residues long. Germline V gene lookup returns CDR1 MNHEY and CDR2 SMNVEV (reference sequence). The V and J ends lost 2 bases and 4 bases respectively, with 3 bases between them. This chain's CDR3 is CASSLAGANVLTF. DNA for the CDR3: TGTGCCAGCAGTTTAGCGGGGGCCAACGTCCTGACTTTC.

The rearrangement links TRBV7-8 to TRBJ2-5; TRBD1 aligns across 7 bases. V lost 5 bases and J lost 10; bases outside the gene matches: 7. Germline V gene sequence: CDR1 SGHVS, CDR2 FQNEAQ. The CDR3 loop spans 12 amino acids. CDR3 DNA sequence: TGTGCCAGCAGCAGAGGACAGGCGGACCAGTACTTC. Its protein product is CASSRGQADQYF.

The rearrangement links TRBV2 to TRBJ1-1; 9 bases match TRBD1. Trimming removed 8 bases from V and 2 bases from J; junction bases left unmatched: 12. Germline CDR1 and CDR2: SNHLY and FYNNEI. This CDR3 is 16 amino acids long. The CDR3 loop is CASSWPGTGINTEAFF. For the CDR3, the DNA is TGTGCCAGCTCCTGGCCCGGGACAGGGATAAACACTGAAGCTTTCTTT. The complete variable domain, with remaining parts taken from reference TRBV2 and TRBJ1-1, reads EPEVTQTPSHQVTQMGQEVILRCVPISNHLYFYWYRQILGQKVEFLVSFYNNEISEKSEIFDDQFSVERPDGSNFTLKIRSTKLEDSAMYFCASSWPGTGINTEAFFGQGTRLTVV.

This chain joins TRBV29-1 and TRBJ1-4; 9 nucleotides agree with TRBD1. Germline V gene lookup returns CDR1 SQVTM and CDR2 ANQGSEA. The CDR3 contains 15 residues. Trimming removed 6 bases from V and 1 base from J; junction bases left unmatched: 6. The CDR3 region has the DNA TGCAGCGTAGCGGGACAGGGAGGAACTAATGAAAAACTGTTTTTT. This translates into CSVAGQGGTNEKLFF.

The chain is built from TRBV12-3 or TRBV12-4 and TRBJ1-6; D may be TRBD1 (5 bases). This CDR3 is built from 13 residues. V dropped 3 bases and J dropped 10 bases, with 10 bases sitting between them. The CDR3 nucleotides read TGTGCCAGCAGTTTTAGGGGCCGCTCACCCCTCCACTTT. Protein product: CASSFRGRSPLHF.

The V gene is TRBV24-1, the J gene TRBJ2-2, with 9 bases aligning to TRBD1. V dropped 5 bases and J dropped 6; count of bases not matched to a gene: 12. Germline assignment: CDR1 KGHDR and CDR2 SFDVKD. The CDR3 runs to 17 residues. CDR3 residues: CATSGSPGQGGAGELFF. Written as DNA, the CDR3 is TGTGCCACCAGTGGATCCCCGGGACAGGGAGGCGCCGGGGAGCTGTTTTTT.

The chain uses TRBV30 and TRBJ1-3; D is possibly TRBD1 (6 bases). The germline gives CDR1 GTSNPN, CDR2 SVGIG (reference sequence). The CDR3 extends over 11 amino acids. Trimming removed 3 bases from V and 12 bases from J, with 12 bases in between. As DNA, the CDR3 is TGTGCCTGGAGCCTGCAGGGGATCATATATTTT. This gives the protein CAWSLQGIIYF.

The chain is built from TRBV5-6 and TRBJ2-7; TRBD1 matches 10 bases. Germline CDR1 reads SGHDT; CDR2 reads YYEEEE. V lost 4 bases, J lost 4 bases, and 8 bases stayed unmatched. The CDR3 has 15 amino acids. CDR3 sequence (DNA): TGTGCCAGCAGCCTCTCCGGGACAGGGGCGTACGAGCAGTACTTC. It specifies CASSLSGTGAYEQYF.

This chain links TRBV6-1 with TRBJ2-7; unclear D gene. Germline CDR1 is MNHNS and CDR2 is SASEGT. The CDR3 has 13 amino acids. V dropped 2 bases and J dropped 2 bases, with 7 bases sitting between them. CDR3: CASSESPAYEQYF. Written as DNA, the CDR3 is TGTGCCAGCAGTGAAAGCCCGGCCTACGAGCAGTACTTC.

The CDR3 sequence: CAISGDRGFGGANYGYTF. The CDR3 region has the DNA TGTGCCATCAGTGGGGACAGGGGGTTCGGCGGAGCTAACTATGGCTACACCTTC. The gene calls are TRBV10-3 and TRBJ1-2; 11 positions match TRBD1. Germline values: CDR1 ENHRY, CDR2 SYGVKD. The J segment lost 0 bases and the V segment lost 4 bases, leaving 10 bases of the junction unmatched. This CDR3 contains 18 residues.

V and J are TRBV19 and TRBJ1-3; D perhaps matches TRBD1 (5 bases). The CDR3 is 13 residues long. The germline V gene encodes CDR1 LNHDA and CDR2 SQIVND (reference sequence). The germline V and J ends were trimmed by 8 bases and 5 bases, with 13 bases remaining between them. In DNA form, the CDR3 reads TGTGCCAGTCTCCAGCAGGGCCGAAACACCATATATTTT. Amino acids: CASLQQGRNTIYF.

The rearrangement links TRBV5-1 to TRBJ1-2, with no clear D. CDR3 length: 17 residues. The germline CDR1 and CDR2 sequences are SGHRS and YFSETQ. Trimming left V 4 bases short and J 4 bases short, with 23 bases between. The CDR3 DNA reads TGCGCCAGCAGCACACCCGACGGAGGAGGGAACTTCTATGGCTACACCTTC. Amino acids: CASSTPDGGGNFYGYTF.

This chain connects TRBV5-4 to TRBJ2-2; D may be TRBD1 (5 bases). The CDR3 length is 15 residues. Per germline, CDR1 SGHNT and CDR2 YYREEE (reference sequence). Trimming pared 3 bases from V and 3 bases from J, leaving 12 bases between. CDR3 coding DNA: TGTGCCAGCAGCTGGAGTTGGGGCGACACCGGGGAGCTGTTTTTT. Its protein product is CASSWSWGDTGELFF.

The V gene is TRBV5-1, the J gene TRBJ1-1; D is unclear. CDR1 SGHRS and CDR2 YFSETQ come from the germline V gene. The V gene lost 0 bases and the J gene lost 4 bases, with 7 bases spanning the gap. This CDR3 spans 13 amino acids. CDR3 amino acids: CASSLVLATEAFF. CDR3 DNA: TGCGCCAGCAGCTTGGTCTTGGCCACTGAAGCTTTCTTT.

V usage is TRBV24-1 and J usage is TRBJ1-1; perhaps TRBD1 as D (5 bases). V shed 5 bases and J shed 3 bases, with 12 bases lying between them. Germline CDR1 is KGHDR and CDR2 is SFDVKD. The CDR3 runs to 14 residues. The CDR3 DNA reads TGTGCCACCAGTGGAGGGGCGGGGGACACTGAAGCTTTCTTT. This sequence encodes CATSGGAGDTEAFF.

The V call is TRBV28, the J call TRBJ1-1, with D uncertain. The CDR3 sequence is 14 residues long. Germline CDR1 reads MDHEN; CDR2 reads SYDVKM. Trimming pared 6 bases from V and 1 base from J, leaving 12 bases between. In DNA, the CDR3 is TGTGCCAGCAGCCGTCAACCAGGGAACACTGAAGCTTTCTTT. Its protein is CASSRQPGNTEAFF.

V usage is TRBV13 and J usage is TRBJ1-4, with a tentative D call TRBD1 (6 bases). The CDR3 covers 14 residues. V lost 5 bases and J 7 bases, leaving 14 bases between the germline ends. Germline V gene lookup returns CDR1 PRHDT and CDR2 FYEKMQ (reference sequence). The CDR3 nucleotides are TGTGCCAGCAGCCGGGGACACCTGCCTGAAAAACTGTTTTTT. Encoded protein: CASSRGHLPEKLFF.

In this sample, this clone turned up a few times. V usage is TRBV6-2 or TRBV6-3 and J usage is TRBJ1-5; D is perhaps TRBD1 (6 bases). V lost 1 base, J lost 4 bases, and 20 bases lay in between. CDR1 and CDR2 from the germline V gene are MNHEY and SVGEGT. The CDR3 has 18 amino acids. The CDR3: CASSYFYGRGFPNQPQHF. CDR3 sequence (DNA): TGTGCCAGCAGTTACTTTTATGGCAGGGGATTTCCTAATCAGCCCCAGCATTTT.

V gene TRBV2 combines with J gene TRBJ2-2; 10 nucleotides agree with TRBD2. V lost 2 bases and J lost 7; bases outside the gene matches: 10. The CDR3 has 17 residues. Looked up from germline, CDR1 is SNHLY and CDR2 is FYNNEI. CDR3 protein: CASSEPLAGVGDGELFF. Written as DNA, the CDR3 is TGTGCCAGCAGTGAACCCCTAGCGGGGGTGGGGGACGGGGAGCTGTTTTTT.